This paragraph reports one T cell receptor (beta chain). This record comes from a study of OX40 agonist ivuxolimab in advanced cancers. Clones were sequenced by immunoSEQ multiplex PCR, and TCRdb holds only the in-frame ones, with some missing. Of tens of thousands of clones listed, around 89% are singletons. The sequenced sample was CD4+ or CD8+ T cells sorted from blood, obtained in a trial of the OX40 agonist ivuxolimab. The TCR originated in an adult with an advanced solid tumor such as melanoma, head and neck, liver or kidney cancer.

The CDR3 region has the DNA TGTGCCAGCAGGGGGAAACTGAACACTGAAGCTTTCTTT. Translating gives CASRGKLNTEAFF. The chain uses TRBV6-4 and TRBJ1-1; D not certain. The germline V gene has CDR1 MRHNA and CDR2 SNTAGT. Trimming took 6 bases from V and 0 from J, leaving 8 bases between them. CDR3 length: 13 amino acids.